The source of this T cell receptor (beta chain) is a study of post-analysis software for immune sequencing data. Turning to the study itself: Patients with relapsing-remitting, secondary progressive and progressive-relapsing multiple sclerosis courses were all represented. Study findings and constraints: Controls had lower frequencies than patients of about 5 TRBV segments, which included TRBV5-6, TRBV5-1 and TRBV20-1. Those with multiple sclerosis, the patient group, showed significantly lower normalized Chao1 diversity than controls. Analysis by F measure revealed that same-batch samples clustered strongly together.

Presence of unique molecular identifiers characterized the TCR beta cDNA libraries. TCRdb re-analysed the PCR reads in MiXCR, keeping a single row per CDR3 protein. The sample lists approximately 630,000 distinct CDR3 sequences, around 64% occurring once. Trimming removed 2 bases from V and 5 bases from J; junction bases left unmatched: 8. Germline-derived CDR1 and CDR2 are MDHEN and SYDVKM. The CDR3 sequence is 16 residues long. Concerning this clonotype: The antigen is undetermined.

This receptor was taken from a girl aged 2 to 10 with multiple sclerosis. Sequenced: blood. V usage is TRBV28 and J usage is TRBJ2-7; 11 nucleotides match TRBD2. The CDR3 spells CASSLRIAGGVHEQYF. In DNA, the CDR3 is TGTGCCAGCAGTTTAAGGATAGCGGGAGGGGTCCACGAGCAGTACTTC.